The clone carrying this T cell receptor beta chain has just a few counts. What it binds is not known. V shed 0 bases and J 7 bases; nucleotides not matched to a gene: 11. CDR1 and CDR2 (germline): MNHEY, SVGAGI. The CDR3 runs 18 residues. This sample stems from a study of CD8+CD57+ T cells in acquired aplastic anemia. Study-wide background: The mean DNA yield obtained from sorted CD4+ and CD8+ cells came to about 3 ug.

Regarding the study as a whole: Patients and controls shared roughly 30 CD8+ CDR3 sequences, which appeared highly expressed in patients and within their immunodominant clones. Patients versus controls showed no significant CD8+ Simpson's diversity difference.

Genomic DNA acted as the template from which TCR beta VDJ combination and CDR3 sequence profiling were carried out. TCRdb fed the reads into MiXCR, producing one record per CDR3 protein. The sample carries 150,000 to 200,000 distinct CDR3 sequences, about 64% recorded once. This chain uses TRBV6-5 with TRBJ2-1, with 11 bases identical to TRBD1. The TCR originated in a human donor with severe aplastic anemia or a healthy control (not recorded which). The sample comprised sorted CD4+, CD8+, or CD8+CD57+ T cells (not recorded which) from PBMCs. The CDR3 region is CASSYSLFRRDRGNEQFF. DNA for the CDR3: TGTGCCAGCAGTTACTCGTTATTCCGTCGGGACAGGGGGAATGAGCAGTTCTTC.